A selection of T cell receptor beta chains follows, all from one sample in a study of beta chain features in type 1 diabetes. Method: immunoSEQ multiplex PCR; TCRdb's copy keeps in-frame clones and lacks some. The table includes tens of thousands of clones, around 65% detected once. The sequencing sample was made of stem cell memory CD4+ T cells from blood. The source is a woman aged 40 to 50 with type 1 diabetes. Each CDR3 is given with its conserved first and last residue. A D gene is named only where the DNA matches it firmly. A clone size is listed for some rows: how often the clone was seen (once, few, many), or a class if it is expanded.

TRBV7-2	NA	TRBJ2-7	NA	CASSYDNLISYEQYF	TGTGCCAGCAGCTACGACAATCTTATCTCCTACGAGCAGTACTTC
TRBV5-4	NA	TRBJ2-2	TRBD1	CASSPGQSTGELFF	TGTGCCAGCAGCCCGGGACAGAGCACCGGGGAGCTGTTTTTT
TRBV10-3	NA	TRBJ1-4	NA	CAIRQPPNEKLFF	TGTGCCATTCGACAGCCCCCTAATGAAAAACTGTTTTTT
TRBV7-3	NA	TRBJ2-1	NA	CASSSDPGSYNEQFF	TGTGCCAGCAGTTCAGATCCGGGGTCATACAATGAGCAGTTCTTC
TRBV7-2	few	TRBJ1-6	NA	CASSAQGRNSPLHF	TGTGCCAGCAGCGCACAGGGCCGGAATTCACCCCTCCACTTT
TRBV7-9	few	TRBJ1-2	NA	CASSFGQNLYDGYTF	TGTGCCAGCAGCTTCGGACAGAATCTCTATGATGGCTACACCTTC
TRBV7-3	NA	TRBJ2-3	TRBD2	CASSLTARGAGTDTQYF	TGTGCCAGCAGCTTAACGGCGCGGGGGGCTGGCACAGATACGCAGTATTTT
TRBV4-1	NA	TRBJ1-1	NA	CASSQLGTKNTEAFF	TGCGCCAGCAGCCAACTGGGGACAAAGAACACTGAAGCTTTCTTT
TRBV28	NA	TRBJ2-7	NA	CASSAQTGKVGYEQYF	TGTGCCAGCAGTGCCCAAACAGGGAAGGTGGGCTACGAGCAGTACTTC
TRBV7-9	NA	TRBJ1-5	NA	CASSSSDWGLGSNQPQHF	TGTGCCAGCAGCTCGTCCGATTGGGGCTTAGGGAGCAATCAGCCCCAGCATTTT
TRBV27	few	TRBJ2-5	NA	CASSLSYLEETQYF	TGTGCCAGCAGTTTATCCTACCTCGAAGAGACCCAGTACTTC
TRBV5-6	NA	TRBJ2-3	TRBD1	CASSLWDSPSTDTQYF	TGTGCCAGCAGCCTTTGGGACAGCCCAAGCACAGATACGCAGTATTTT
TRBV7-3	NA	TRBJ1-2	TRBD1	CASSQQGEYGYTF	TGTGCCAGCAGCCAACAGGGGGAATATGGCTACACCTTC
TRBV7-9	NA	TRBJ1-1	TRBD1	CASSLGTEREAFF	TGTGCCAGCAGCTTGGGGACAGAGAGAGAAGCTTTCTTT
TRBV11-2	NA	TRBJ1-6	NA	CASSGSSGGPLHF	TGTGCCAGCAGCGGCTCCTCGGGGGGACCCCTCCACTTT
TRBV11-3	once	TRBJ2-3	TRBD1	CASSLAGQGAADTQYF	TGTGCCAGCAGCTTAGCCGGACAGGGGGCGGCGGATACGCAGTATTTT
TRBV7-2	NA	TRBJ2-1	NA	CASSLDGAGNEQFF	TGTGCCAGCAGCTTAGATGGGGCTGGCAATGAGCAGTTCTTC
TRBV6-5	NA	TRBJ2-7	NA	CASSPTPILHEQYF	TGTGCCAGCAGTCCCACCCCTATCCTACACGAGCAGTACTTC
TRBV5-6	NA	TRBJ2-1	NA	CASSPLGAGIYNEQFF	TGTGCCAGCAGCCCCCTAGGGGCAGGGATCTACAATGAGCAGTTCTTC
TRBV5-6	NA	TRBJ2-3	NA	CASSLDRPDTQYF	TGTGCCAGCAGCTTGGACAGGCCAGATACGCAGTATTTT
TRBV28	NA	TRBJ2-2	TRBD1	CASSFRTGSNTGELFF	TGTGCCAGCAGTTTCCGGACAGGTTCGAACACCGGGGAGCTGTTTTTT
TRBV7-2	NA	TRBJ2-7	TRBD1	CASSLAPSGTGLNEQYF	TGTGCCAGCAGCTTAGCGCCCTCCGGGACAGGGTTGAACGAGCAGTACTTC
TRBV18	NA	TRBJ1-1	NA	CAGRTDMNTEAFF	TGTGCCGGCCGGACAGACATGAACACTGAAGCTTTCTTT
TRBV18	NA	TRBJ1-1	NA	CASSPLRDSHTEAFF	TGTGCCAGCTCACCTCTACGGGACTCCCACACTGAAGCTTTCTTT